This TCR beta chain was sequenced during a study of T cells in Graves' hyperthyroidism and ophthalmopathy. An absence of ophthalmopathy progression within 18 months meant stable Graves' hyperthyroidism. Whole-study results and caveats: Ophthalmopathy prediction by the model preceded onset by a median about 6.5 months.

From RNA transcripts, TCR beta CDR3 regions were amplified. The study used the HTBI primer set for a first-round RT-PCR of the TCR CDR3. MiXCR, applied by TCRdb to the multiplex PCR reads, yields one record per CDR3 protein. The table records about 560,000 distinct CDR3 sequences, 16% of them present only once. This clonotype was detected ten times or more. The antigen remains unidentified. The CDR3 is 14 residues long. Germline values: CDR1 SNHLY, CDR2 FYNNEI. Germline trimming cut 6 bases from V and 7 bases from J; bases unmatched to any gene: 4. Input material: blood. The chain joins TRBV2 to TRBJ1-6, with TRBD1 identical over 9 bases. The receptor was isolated from a woman between 18 and 29 years old with Graves' hyperthyroidism. CDR3 loop: CASRVTGGNSPLHF. The CDR3 DNA is TGTGCCAGCAGGGTGACAGGGGGAAATTCACCCCTCCACTTT.